This passage covers 25 T cell receptor beta chains from one sample sequenced in a study of blood T cell repertoires in COVID-19. Method: immunoSEQ multiplex PCR; TCRdb's copy keeps in-frame clones and lacks some. Altogether about 74,000 clones are present, just under 85% being singletons, with the ten largest covering 36%. Sequencing input: peripheral blood. Receptor source: a man between 65 and 85 years old with acute or convalescent COVID-19.

The genes are TRBV23-1 and TRBJ1-5; 9 bases are shared with TRBD1. TRBV23-1 is sorted into the ORF group, with uncertain function. The CDR3 consists of 16 residues. The V and J ends lost 3 bases and 0 bases, in that order; junction bases with no gene match: 3. The DNA of the CDR3 is TGCGCCAGCAGTCAGACGGACAGGGGTAGCAATCAGCCCCAGCATTTT. This sequence encodes CASSQTDRGSNQPQHF.

The chain employs TRBV27 and TRBJ2-4, with 7 positions matching TRBD2. In germline, CDR1 is MNHEY, CDR2 SMNVEV (reference sequence). Trimming took 2 bases from V and 0 from J; bases not matched to a gene: 7. This CDR3 has 17 residues. CDR3 sequence: CASSLPSGILAKNIQYF. CDR3 DNA: TGTGCCAGCAGTTTACCTAGCGGAATATTAGCCAAAAACATTCAGTACTTC.

V usage is TRBV12-3 or TRBV12-4 and J usage is TRBJ1-1; D not resolved. The CDR3 runs to 13 residues. Deletions cut 5 bases from V and 4 bases from J, with 11 bases between. CDR3 DNA sequence: TGTGCCAGCAGTCTCCTAGCGGGCACTGAAGCTTTCTTT. This translates into CASSLLAGTEAFF.

The chain uses TRBV19 and TRBJ2-7, with 9 bases fitting TRBD1. The CDR3 is 14 amino acids. With 2 bases clipped from V and 5 bases from J, the junction kept 4 bases outside the gene matches. The germline V gene encodes CDR1 LNHDA and CDR2 SQIVND (reference sequence). CDR3 sequence (DNA): TGTGCCAGTAGTATAAGGGACAGGGTCAACGAGCAGTACTTC. As protein: CASSIRDRVNEQYF. The full variable domain, in which reference TRBV19 and TRBJ2-7 provide the parts outside the CDR3, is DGGITQSPKYLFRKEGQNVTLSCEQNLNHDAMYWYRQDPGQGLRLIYYSQIVNDFQKGDIAEGYSVSREKKESFPLTVTSAQKNPTAFYLCASSIRDRVNEQYFGPGTRLTVT.

The chain uses TRBV20-1 and TRBJ2-7, with 8 bases that match TRBD2. The germline CDR1 and CDR2 sequences are DFQATT and SNEGSKA (reference sequence). The ends lost 3 bases at V and 2 bases at J; junction bases unmatched: 6. This CDR3 has 14 residues. CDR3 in amino acids: CSASKPGGAYEQYF. CDR3 DNA sequence: TGCAGTGCTAGTAAACCGGGAGGGGCCTACGAGCAGTACTTC.

The chain employs TRBV5-1 and TRBJ2-7; 10 bases are a match to TRBD2. The J segment lost 3 bases and the V segment lost 5 bases, leaving 5 bases of the junction unmatched. Looked up from germline, CDR1 is SGHRS and CDR2 is YFSETQ. The CDR3 extends over 14 amino acids. CDR3 coding DNA: TGCGCCAGCAGAGAAGCGGGAGGGGTCTACGAGCAGTACTTC. As protein: CASREAGGVYEQYF.

This chain links TRBV19 with TRBJ1-3; TRBD1 agrees at 7 bases. Germline V gene lookup returns CDR1 LNHDA and CDR2 SQIVND (reference sequence). CDR3 length equals 12 residues. J was trimmed by 7 bases and V by 8 bases; bases with no gene match: 5. The CDR3 spells CASGDRQNTIYF. CDR3 in DNA: TGTGCCAGTGGGGACAGACAGAACACCATATATTTT.

The chain has TRBV24-1 and TRBJ2-1; D possibly corresponds to TRBD1 (5 bases). The CDR3 loop spans 15 amino acids. Germline values: CDR1 KGHDR, CDR2 SFDVKD. V gave up 5 bases and J gave up 2 bases, with 12 bases separating them. In DNA form, the CDR3 reads TGTGCCACCAGTGTGAGGACACTCACCTACAATGAGCAGTTCTTC. Amino acid sequence: CATSVRTLTYNEQFF.

The chain joins TRBV12-3 or TRBV12-4 to TRBJ2-3, with TRBD1 as a possible D gene (6 bases). This CDR3 is built from 12 residues. V shed 3 bases and J shed 10 bases, with 11 bases lying between them. The CDR3 reads CASSFDQGPQYF. The CDR3 bases are TGTGCCAGCAGTTTTGACCAGGGGCCGCAGTATTTT.

This clone came up once. The rearrangement uses TRBV6-5 and TRBJ2-7; TRBD2 matches at 7 bases. The V segment lost 2 bases and the J segment 5 bases; nucleotides outside the gene matches: 9. Germline V gives CDR1 MNHEY, CDR2 SVGAGI. This CDR3 contains 15 residues. The CDR3 spells CASSYAAGKGDEQYF. For the CDR3, the DNA is TGTGCCAGCAGTTACGCAGCGGGAAAGGGCGACGAGCAGTACTTC.

The genes are TRBV5-4 and TRBJ2-6, with a possible D match to TRBD1 (6 bases). Germline CDR1 SGHNT, CDR2 YYREEE (reference sequence). With 7 bases removed from V and 0 bases from J, the gap between germline ends came to 11 bases. The CDR3 is 15 amino acids. The CDR3 DNA sequence: TGTGCCAGCTGGCAGGGGAGCTCTGGGGCCAACGTCCTGACTTTC. Translating gives CASWQGSSGANVLTF.

V and J are TRBV5-1 and TRBJ1-2; 9 bases are a match to TRBD1. In germline, CDR1 is SGHRS, CDR2 YFSETQ. V lost 2 bases and J lost 5; bases outside the gene matches: 4. This CDR3 region has 14 residues. The CDR3 is CASSLRTGEYGYTF. The CDR3 region has the DNA TGCGCCAGCAGCTTAAGGACAGGGGAATATGGCTACACCTTC.

This clone was counted a few times. This chain connects TRBV6-5 to TRBJ2-3; the D gene is possibly TRBD1 (5 bases). Trimming removed 2 bases from V and 8 bases from J, with 5 bases in between. CDR1 MNHEY and CDR2 SVGAGI come from the germline V gene. This CDR3 has 11 residues. The CDR3 coding sequence is TGTGCCAGCAGTTACCAGGGTACGCAGTATTTT. This translates into CASSYQGTQYF.

The chain combines TRBV4-1 with TRBJ1-6; 8 bases line up with TRBD1. CDR3 length: 16 amino acids. Germline V gene data show CDR1 as MGHRA and CDR2 as YSYEKL. Losses at the gene ends were 0 bases for V and 4 bases for J; bases not matched to a gene: 2. The CDR3 loop reads CASSQEQGAYNSPLHF. In nucleotides, the CDR3 is TGCGCCAGCAGCCAAGAGCAGGGGGCGTATAATTCACCCCTCCACTTT.

V and J are TRBV7-2 and TRBJ1-2; 7 nucleotides align to TRBD1. The junction had 11 bases not matched to a gene; V was cut back by 5 bases and J by 8 bases. The length of the CDR3 is 14 residues. Germline CDR1 and CDR2: SGHTA and FQGNSA. Written as DNA, the CDR3 is TGTGCCAGCAGCACCACAGACAGGGTTGACGGCTACACCTTC. It codes for CASSTTDRVDGYTF.

The rearrangement uses TRBV27 and TRBJ1-2, with a tentative D call TRBD1 (5 bases). Germline CDR1 MNHEY, CDR2 SMNVEV (reference sequence). V lost 8 bases and J lost 7, with 20 bases in between. The length of the CDR3 is 14 residues. The CDR3 loop reads CASRGTVLMGGYTF. The CDR3 DNA reads as TGTGCCAGCCGGGGGACGGTCTTAATGGGTGGCTACACCTTC.

J is TRBJ2-7 and V is TRBV29-1; 8 nucleotides match TRBD1. V was clipped by 5 bases and J by 4 bases; unmatched bases: 1. CDR1 SQVTM and CDR2 ANQGSEA come from the germline V gene. CDR3 length: 11 residues. CDR3 sequence: CSVTGGYEQYF. The CDR3, as DNA: TGCAGCGTTACAGGGGGTTACGAGCAGTACTTC.

This clone was counted only a few times. This chain connects TRBV27 to TRBJ1-1; D may be TRBD1 (5 bases). Germline values: CDR1 MNHEY, CDR2 SMNVEV (reference sequence). CDR3 length: 15 amino acids. Deletions cut 0 bases from V and 5 bases from J, with 13 bases between. CDR3 sequence reads: CASSLSYQGITEAFF. The DNA for the CDR3 is TGTGCCAGCAGTTTATCGTATCAGGGTATAACTGAAGCTTTCTTT.

The V gene is TRBV7-2, the J gene TRBJ2-5, with 16 bases matching TRBD2. The germline gives CDR1 SGHTA, CDR2 FQGNSA. The CDR3 runs to 16 residues. J was trimmed by 5 bases and V by 5 bases; bases with no gene match: 5. The CDR3 region is CASSGTSGGALETQYF. CDR3 bases: TGTGCCAGCAGCGGGACTAGCGGGGGGGCCCTTGAGACCCAGTACTTC.

The chain joins TRBV6-1 to TRBJ1-6; D gene uncertain. Germline V gene lookup returns CDR1 MNHNS and CDR2 SASEGT. V gave up 2 bases and J gave up 7 bases, with 12 bases separating them. The CDR3 has 15 residues. CDR3 DNA: TGTGCCAGCAGTGAACGGGAGACCGCGAATTCACCCCTCCACTTT. Translation: CASSERETANSPLHF.

This clone has more than one count but fewer than ten. The chain couples TRBV29-1 to TRBJ1-1, with 7 nucleotides matching TRBD1. With 5 bases clipped from V and 2 bases from J, the junction kept 17 bases outside the gene matches. Per the germline V gene, CDR1 is SQVTM and CDR2 is ANQGSEA. The CDR3 sequence is 17 residues long. The CDR3 region is CSVYSTGINHPNTEAFF. For the CDR3, the DNA is TGCAGCGTTTACTCGACAGGGATAAACCACCCAAACACTGAAGCTTTCTTT.

The chain is built from TRBV7-3 and TRBJ2-5; 9 positions agree with TRBD1. This CDR3 has 13 amino acids. V lost 5 bases to trimming and J lost 10 bases; unmatched junction nucleotides: 8. Germline lookup yields CDR1 SGHTA and CDR2 FQGTGA. CDR3 DNA sequence: TGTGCCAGCAGCCCCGGGACAGGGACGGGCCAGTACTTC. This sequence encodes CASSPGTGTGQYF.

The chain carries TRBV5-1 and TRBJ1-1; D might be TRBD1 (5 bases). V was pared by 6 bases and J by 4 bases, with 19 bases between. Germline CDR1 SGHRS, CDR2 YFSETQ. The CDR3 is 15 residues long. The CDR3 loop is CASTLDPRGGTEAFF. The CDR3 region has the DNA TGCGCCAGCACTCTTGACCCAAGGGGTGGCACTGAAGCTTTCTTT.

The chain combines TRBV27 with TRBJ2-4, with D possibly being TRBD2 (6 bases). The CDR3 is 18 residues long. CDR1 MNHEY and CDR2 SMNVEV come from the germline V gene (reference sequence). V was cut by 0 bases and J by 1 base, with 16 bases left in between. CDR3 coding DNA: TGTGCCAGCAGTTTATCGGGCCTAGGACGGGAGGCCAAAAACATTCAGTACTTC. Encoded protein: CASSLSGLGREAKNIQYF.

V and J are TRBV5-4 and TRBJ1-1, with D unresolved. The CDR3 spans 16 residues. V shed 5 bases and J shed 1 base, with 18 bases lying between them. Germline V gene lookup returns CDR1 SGHNT and CDR2 YYREEE (reference sequence). CDR3 region: CASSSGSRSPNTEAFF. CDR3 in DNA: TGTGCCAGCAGTTCGGGGTCAAGGAGCCCGAACACTGAAGCTTTCTTT.